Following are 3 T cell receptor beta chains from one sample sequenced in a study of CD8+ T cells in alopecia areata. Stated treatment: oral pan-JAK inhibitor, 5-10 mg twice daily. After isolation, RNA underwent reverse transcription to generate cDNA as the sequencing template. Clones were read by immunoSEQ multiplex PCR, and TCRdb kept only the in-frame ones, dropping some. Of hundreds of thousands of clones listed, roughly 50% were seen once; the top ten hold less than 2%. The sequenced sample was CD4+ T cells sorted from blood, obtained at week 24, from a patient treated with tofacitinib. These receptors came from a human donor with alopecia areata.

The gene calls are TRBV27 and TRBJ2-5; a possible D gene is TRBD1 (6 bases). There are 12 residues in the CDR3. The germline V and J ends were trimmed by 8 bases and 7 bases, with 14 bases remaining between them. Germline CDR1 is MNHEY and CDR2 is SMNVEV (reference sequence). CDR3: CASFQGLLTQYF. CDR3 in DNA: TGTGCCAGCTTTCAGGGGTTATTGACCCAGTACTTC.

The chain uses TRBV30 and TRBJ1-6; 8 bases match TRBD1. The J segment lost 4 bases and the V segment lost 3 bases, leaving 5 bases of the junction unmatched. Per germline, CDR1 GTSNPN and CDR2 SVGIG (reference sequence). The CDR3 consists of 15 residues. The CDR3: CAWRGQGTYNSPLHF. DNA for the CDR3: TGTGCCTGGAGAGGACAGGGAACTTATAATTCACCCCTCCACTTT. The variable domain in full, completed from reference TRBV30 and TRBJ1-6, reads SQTIHQWPATLVQPVGSPLSLECTVEGTSNPNLYWYRQAAGRGLQLLFYSVGIGQISSEVPQNLSASRPQDRQFILSSKKLLLSDSGFYLCAWRGQGTYNSPLHFGNGTRLTVT.

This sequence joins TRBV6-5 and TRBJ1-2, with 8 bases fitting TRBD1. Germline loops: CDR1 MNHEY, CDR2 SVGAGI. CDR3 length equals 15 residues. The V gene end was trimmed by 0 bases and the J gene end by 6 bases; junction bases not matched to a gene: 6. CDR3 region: CASSYSKTGGHGYTF. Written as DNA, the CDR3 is TGTGCCAGCAGTTACTCGAAAACAGGGGGACATGGCTACACCTTC.